Each of the 8 T cell receptor beta chains below was sequenced from the same sample in a study of blood T cell repertoires in COVID-19. Clones were read by immunoSEQ multiplex PCR, and TCRdb kept only the in-frame ones, dropping some. In the table there are about 300,000 clones, more than 80% of which are singletons. Sequencing was carried out using peripheral blood. These receptors originate from a woman aged 45-65 years with COVID-19, enrolled during active disease.

With respect to this clone: Other DNA sequences in the sample encode the same CDR3. The rearrangement joins TRBV7-9 to TRBJ1-6; TRBD1 agrees at 8 bases. This CDR3 contains 15 residues. V gave up 4 bases and J gave up 6 bases; unmatched junction bases: 5. Germline CDR1 and CDR2: SEHNR and FQNEAQ (reference sequence). The CDR3: CASSSRGQANSPLHF. CDR3 coding DNA: TGTGCCAGCAGCTCTCGGGGACAGGCTAATTCACCCCTCCACTTT.

CDR3 sequence: CASSPRYNVAQHF. Written as DNA, the CDR3 is TGTGCCAGCTCACCAAGATACAACGTCGCCCAGCATTTT. The V and J genes are TRBV18 and TRBJ1-5; no definite D call. V lost 2 bases and J 11 bases, leaving 13 bases between the germline ends. The CDR3 runs to 13 residues. Germline lookup yields CDR1 KGHSH and CDR2 LQKENI.

The gene calls are TRBV12-5 and TRBJ1-5; tentatively, D is TRBD1 (6 bases). CDR3 length: 13 residues. The germline V and J ends were trimmed by 1 base and 5 bases, with 6 bases remaining between them. The germline CDR1 and CDR2 sequences are LGHNT and FRNRAP. The CDR3 here is CASGLAGDQPQHF. The CDR3 nucleotides read TGTGCTAGTGGTTTGGCAGGGGATCAGCCCCAGCATTTT.

About this clone: Other DNA sequences in the sample encode the same CDR3. The genes are TRBV5-1 and TRBJ1-5; D is perhaps TRBD1 (6 bases). Germline V gene data show CDR1 as SGHRS and CDR2 as YFSETQ. The CDR3 runs 14 residues. V was trimmed by 1 base and J by 6 bases, leaving 11 bases between them. The CDR3 coding sequence is TGCGCCAGCAGCTTGACAGGGTCCAGTCAGCCCCAGCATTTT. This gives the protein CASSLTGSSQPQHF.

The chain couples TRBV5-5 to TRBJ2-7, with 7 bases matching TRBD1. The CDR3 consists of 16 residues. CDR1 is SGHKS, CDR2 YYEKEE, per germline (reference sequence). The J segment lost 0 bases and the V segment lost 1 base, leaving 7 bases of the junction unmatched. The CDR3 loop is CASSLSGTVFSYEQYF. CDR3 DNA: TGTGCCAGCAGCTTGTCCGGGACAGTCTTCTCCTACGAGCAGTACTTC.

This clone was seen a few times. V usage is TRBV19 and J usage is TRBJ1-5, with TRBD1 identical over 7 bases. The CDR3 is 15 amino acids. V was pared by 5 bases and J by 1 base, with 5 bases of the junction left unmatched. The germline CDR1 and CDR2 sequences are LNHDA and SQIVND (reference sequence). The CDR3, as DNA: TGTGCCAGTAGTCGGTACAGGGGCAGCAATCAGCCCCAGCATTTT. Translation gives CASSRYRGSNQPQHF.

This clone was counted a single time. The chain joins TRBV10-3 to TRBJ2-1, with TRBD1 matching 7 bases. The CDR3 is made up of 14 amino acids. After removal of 3 bases from V and 9 bases from J, the junction contained 8 bases not matched to a gene. Germline CDR1 and CDR2: ENHRY and SYGVKD. The CDR3, as DNA: TGTGCCATCAGTGATGGGCGAGGGGGCAGTGAGCAGTTCTTC. It specifies CAISDGRGGSEQFF.

There are a few counts of this clone. DNA for the CDR3: TGTGCCACCAGTGTGGGCAGGAGGGATCAGCCCCAGCATTTT. Amino acid sequence: CATSVGRRDQPQHF. The V gene is TRBV24-1, the J gene TRBJ1-5; D is unclear. V gave up 5 bases and J gave up 5 bases, with 12 bases separating them. CDR3 length equals 14 residues. The germline V gene has CDR1 KGHDR and CDR2 SFDVKD.